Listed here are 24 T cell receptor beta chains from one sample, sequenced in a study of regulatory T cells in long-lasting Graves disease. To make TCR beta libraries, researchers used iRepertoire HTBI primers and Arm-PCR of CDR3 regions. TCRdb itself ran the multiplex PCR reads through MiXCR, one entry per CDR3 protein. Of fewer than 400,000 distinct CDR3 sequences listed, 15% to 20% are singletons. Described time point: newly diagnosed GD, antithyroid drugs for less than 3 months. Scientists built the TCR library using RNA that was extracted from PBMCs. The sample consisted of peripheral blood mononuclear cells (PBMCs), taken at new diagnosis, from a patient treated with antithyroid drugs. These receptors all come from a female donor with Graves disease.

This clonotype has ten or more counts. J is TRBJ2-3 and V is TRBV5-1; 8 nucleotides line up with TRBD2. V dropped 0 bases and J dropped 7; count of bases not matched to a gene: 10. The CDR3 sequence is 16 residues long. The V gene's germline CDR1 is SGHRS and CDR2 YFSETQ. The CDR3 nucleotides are TGCGCCAGCAGCTTGGATGGCAGCGGGAGATCAAATACGCAGTATTTT. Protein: CASSLDGSGRSNTQYF.

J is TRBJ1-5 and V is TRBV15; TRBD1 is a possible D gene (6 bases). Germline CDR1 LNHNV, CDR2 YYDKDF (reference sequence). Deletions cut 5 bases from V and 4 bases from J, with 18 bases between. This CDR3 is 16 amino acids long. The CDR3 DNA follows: TGTGCCACCAGCCCCTCCGGGGGGCGACGGAATCAGCCCCAGCATTTT. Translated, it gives CATSPSGGRRNQPQHF.

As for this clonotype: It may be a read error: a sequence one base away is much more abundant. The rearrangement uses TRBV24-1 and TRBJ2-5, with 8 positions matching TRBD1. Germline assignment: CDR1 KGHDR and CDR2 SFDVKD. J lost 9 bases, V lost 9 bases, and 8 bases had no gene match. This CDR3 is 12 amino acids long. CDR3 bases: TGTGCCACCGGGACAGGTGGTGAGGCCCAGTACTTC. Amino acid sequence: CATGTGGEAQYF.

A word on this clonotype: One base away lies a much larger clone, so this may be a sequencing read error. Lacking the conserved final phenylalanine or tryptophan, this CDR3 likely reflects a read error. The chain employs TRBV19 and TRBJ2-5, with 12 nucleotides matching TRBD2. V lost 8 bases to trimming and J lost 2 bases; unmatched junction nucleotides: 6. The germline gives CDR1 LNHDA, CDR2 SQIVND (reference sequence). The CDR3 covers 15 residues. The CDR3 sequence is CASAGTSGLQETQYS. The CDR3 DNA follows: TGTGCCAGTGCAGGGACTAGCGGGCTACAAGAGACCCAGTACTCC.

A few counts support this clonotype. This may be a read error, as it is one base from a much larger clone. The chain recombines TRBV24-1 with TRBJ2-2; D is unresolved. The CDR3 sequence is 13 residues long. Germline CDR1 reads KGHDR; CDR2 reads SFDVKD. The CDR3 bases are TGTGCCGCCAGTCCCCCAACAGACGGGGAGCTGTTTTTT. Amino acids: CAASPPTDGELFF.

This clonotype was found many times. The DNA for the CDR3 is TGTGCCAGCAGTTTTTTCGGCTACGAGCAGTACTTC. This sequence encodes CASSFFGYEQYF. The chain couples TRBV12-3 or TRBV12-4 to TRBJ2-7; D unclear. The V and J ends lost 3 bases and 3 bases respectively, with 6 bases between them. The CDR3 runs 12 residues.

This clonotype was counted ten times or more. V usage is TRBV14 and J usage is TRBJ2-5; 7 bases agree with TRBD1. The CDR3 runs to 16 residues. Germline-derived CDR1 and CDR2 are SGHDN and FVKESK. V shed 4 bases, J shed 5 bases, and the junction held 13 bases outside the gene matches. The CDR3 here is CASSPAESGGAETQYF. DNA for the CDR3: TGTGCCAGCAGCCCTGCTGAGTCAGGGGGAGCGGAGACCCAGTACTTC.

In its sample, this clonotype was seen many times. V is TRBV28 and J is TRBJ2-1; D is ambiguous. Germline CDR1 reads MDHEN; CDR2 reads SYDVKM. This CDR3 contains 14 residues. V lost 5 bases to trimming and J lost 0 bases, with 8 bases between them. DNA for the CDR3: TGTGCCAGCAGTCCCAGAAGCTCCTACAATGAGCAGTTCTTC. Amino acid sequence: CASSPRSSYNEQFF.

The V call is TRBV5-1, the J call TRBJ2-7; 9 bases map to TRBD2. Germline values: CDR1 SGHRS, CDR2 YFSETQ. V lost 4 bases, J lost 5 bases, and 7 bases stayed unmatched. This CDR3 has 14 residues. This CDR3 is CASSRGAGGNEQYF. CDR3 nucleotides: TGCGCCAGCAGCCGAGGGGCGGGAGGGAACGAGCAGTACTTC.

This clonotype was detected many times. The CDR3 sequence is CSAMEDARGNQPQHF. CDR3 nucleotides: TGCAGTGCTATGGAAGATGCGCGTGGGAATCAGCCCCAGCATTTT. The chain combines TRBV20-1 with TRBJ1-5; D is ambiguous. This CDR3 has 15 amino acids. V was cut by 4 bases and J by 4 bases, with 17 bases left in between. Germline V gives CDR1 DFQATT, CDR2 SNEGSKA (reference sequence).

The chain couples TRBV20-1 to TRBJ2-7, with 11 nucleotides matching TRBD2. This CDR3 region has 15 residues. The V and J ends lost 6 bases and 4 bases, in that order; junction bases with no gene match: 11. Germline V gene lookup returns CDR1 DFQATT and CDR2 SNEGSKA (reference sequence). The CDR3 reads CSAKSSGRATYEQYF. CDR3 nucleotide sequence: TGCAGTGCGAAAAGTAGCGGGAGGGCCACTTACGAGCAGTACTTC.

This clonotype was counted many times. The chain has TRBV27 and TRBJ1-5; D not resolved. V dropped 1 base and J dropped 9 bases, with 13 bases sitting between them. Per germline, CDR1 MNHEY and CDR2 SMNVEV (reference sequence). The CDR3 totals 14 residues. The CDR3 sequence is CASSLYEWTRPQHF. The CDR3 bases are TGTGCCAGCAGTTTATATGAGTGGACTCGGCCCCAGCATTTT.

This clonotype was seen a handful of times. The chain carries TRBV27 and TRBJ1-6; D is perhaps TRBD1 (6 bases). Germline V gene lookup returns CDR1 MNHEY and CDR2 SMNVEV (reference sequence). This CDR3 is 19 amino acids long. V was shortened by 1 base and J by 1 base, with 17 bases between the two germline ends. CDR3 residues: CASSLFGTRGRSYNSPLHF. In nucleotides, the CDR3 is TGTGCCAGCAGTTTATTCGGGACACGAGGGAGGTCCTATAATTCACCCCTCCACTTT.

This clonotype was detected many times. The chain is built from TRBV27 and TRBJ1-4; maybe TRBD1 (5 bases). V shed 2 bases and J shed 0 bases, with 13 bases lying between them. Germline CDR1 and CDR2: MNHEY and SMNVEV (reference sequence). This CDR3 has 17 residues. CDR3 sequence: CASSLRETVATNEKLFF. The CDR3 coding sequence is TGTGCCAGCAGTTTACGCGAGACAGTGGCAACTAATGAAAAACTGTTTTTT. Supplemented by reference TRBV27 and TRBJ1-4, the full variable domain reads EAQVTQNPRYLITVTGKKLTVTCSQNMNHEYMSWYRQDPGLGLRQIYYSMNVEVTDKGDVPEGYKVSRKEKRNFPLILESPSPNQTSLYFCASSLRETVATNEKLFFGSGTQLSVL.

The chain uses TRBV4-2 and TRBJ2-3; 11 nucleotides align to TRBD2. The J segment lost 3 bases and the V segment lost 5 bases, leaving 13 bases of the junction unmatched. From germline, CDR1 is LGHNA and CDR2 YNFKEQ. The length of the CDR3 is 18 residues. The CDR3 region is CASSLGLAGGKGTDTQYF. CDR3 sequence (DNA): TGTGCCAGCAGCTTGGGGCTAGCGGGAGGAAAAGGGACAGATACGCAGTATTTT.

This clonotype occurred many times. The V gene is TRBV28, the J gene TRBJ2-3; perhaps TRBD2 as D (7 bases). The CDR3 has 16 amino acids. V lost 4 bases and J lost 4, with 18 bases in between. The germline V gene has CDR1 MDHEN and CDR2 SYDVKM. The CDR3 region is CASSYRDYPRADTQYF. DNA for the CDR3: TGTGCCAGCAGTTACAGGGACTACCCGAGAGCAGATACGCAGTATTTT.

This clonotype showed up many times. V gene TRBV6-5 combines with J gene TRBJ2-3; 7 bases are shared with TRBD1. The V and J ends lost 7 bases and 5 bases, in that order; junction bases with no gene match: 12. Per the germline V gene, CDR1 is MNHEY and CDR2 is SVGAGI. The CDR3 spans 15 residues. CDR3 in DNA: TGTGCCAGCACAACAACAGGGGCCATAGTAGATACGCAGTATTTT. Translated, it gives CASTTTGAIVDTQYF.

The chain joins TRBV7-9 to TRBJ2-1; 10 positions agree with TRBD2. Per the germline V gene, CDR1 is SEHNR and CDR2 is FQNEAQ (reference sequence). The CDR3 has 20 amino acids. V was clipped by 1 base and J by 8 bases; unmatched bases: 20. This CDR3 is CASSLEVRLAGAGLMYEQFF. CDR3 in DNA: TGTGCCAGCAGCTTAGAAGTGAGGCTAGCGGGGGCGGGTCTGATGTATGAGCAGTTCTTC.

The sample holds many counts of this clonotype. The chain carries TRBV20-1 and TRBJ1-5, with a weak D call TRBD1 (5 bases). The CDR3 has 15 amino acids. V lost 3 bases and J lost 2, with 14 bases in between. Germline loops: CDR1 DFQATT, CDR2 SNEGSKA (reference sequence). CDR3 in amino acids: CSASASGWGNQPQHF. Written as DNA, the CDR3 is TGCAGTGCTAGTGCCTCAGGGTGGGGCAATCAGCCCCAGCATTTT.

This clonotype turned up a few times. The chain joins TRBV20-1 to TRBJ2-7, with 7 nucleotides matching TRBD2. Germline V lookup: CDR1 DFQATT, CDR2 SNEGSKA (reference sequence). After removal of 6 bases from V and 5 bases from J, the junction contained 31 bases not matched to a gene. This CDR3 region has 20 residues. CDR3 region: CSAPPPRVTRLSGNSDEQYF. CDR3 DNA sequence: TGCAGTGCCCCCCCCCCCCGGGTAACACGTCTGAGCGGGAATAGTGACGAGCAGTACTTC.

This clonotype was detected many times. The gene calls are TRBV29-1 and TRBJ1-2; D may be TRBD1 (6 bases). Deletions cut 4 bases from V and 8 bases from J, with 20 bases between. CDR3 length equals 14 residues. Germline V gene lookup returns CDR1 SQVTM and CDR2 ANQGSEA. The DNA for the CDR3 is TGCAGCGTTGGGAGGGACACGGGGCTTTGGGGCTACACCTTC. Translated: CSVGRDTGLWGYTF.

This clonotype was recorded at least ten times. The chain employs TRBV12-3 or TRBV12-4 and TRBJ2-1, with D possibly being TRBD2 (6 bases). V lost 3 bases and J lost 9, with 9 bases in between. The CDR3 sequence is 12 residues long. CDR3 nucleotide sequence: TGTGCCAGCAGTTTGAGGCGGGGTGAGCAGTTCTTC. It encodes CASSLRRGEQFF.

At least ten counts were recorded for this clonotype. The DNA of the CDR3 is TGCGCCAGCAGCTTGGGATCGGCCGAGCAGTACTTC. Translation: CASSLGSAEQYF. The chain joins TRBV5-1 to TRBJ2-7, with D unclear. V shed 0 bases and J shed 6 bases, with 7 bases lying between them. The germline CDR1 and CDR2 sequences are SGHRS and YFSETQ. This CDR3 has 12 amino acids.

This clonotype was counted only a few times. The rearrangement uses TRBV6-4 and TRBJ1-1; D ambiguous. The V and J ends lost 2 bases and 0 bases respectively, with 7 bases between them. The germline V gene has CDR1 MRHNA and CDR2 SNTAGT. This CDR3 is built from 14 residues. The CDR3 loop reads CASSDGKLNTEAFF. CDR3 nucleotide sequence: TGTGCCAGCAGTGACGGGAAACTGAACACTGAAGCTTTCTTT.